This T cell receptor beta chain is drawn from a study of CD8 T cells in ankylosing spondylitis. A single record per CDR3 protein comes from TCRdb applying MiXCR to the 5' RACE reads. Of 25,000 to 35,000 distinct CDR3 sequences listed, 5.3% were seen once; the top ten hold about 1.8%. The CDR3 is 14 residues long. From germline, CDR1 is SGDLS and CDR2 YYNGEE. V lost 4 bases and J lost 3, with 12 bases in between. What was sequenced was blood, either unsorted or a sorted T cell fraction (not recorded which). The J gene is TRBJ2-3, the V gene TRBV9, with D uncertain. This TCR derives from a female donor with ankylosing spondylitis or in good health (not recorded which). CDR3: CASSIATGTDTQYF. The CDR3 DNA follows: TGTGCCAGCAGCATAGCTACTGGGACAGATACGCAGTATTTT.